Below are 17 T cell receptor beta chains sequenced from a single sample in a study of blood T cells in healthy people across ages. A sample-barcoded 5' primer and a J-beta primer mix were used in a second PCR of roughly 7 to 11 cycles. TCRdb ran MiXCR on the 5' RACE reads and lists one entry per CDR3 protein. This table has hundreds of thousands of distinct CDR3 sequences, approximately 30% appearing once. Sequencing input: blood. These receptors came from a woman over 75 in good health.

J is TRBJ1-5 and V is TRBV3-1, with 7 nucleotides matching TRBD1. V was clipped by 0 bases and J by 9 bases; unmatched bases: 8. The CDR3 extends over 15 amino acids. The V gene's germline CDR1 is LGHDT and CDR2 YNNKEL (reference sequence). CDR3 in DNA: TGTGCCAGCAGCCAAGATTCGTCGACAGGGCGGCCCCAGCATTTT. Protein sequence: CASSQDSSTGRPQHF.

The table lists this clonotype with many counts. This chain joins TRBV4-1 and TRBJ1-1, with 9 bases that match TRBD1. The germline V gene encodes CDR1 MGHRA and CDR2 YSYEKL. With V trimmed by 5 bases and J by 2 bases, 15 bases remained unmatched. The CDR3 contains 18 residues. Written as DNA, the CDR3 is TGCGCCAGCAGCACCAACATCCCGGGACAGGGAAAAAACACTGAAGCTTTCTTT. Translated, it gives CASSTNIPGQGKNTEAFF.

This chain connects TRBV7-2 to TRBJ2-1; tentatively, D is TRBD2 (6 bases). From germline, CDR1 is SGHTA and CDR2 FQGNSA. There are 15 residues in the CDR3. With 0 bases removed from V and 4 bases from J, the gap between germline ends came to 10 bases. The CDR3 protein is CASSLALAIYNEQFF. DNA of the CDR3: TGTGCCAGCAGCTTAGCCCTAGCGATTTACAATGAGCAGTTCTTC. Full variable domain (rest looked up from reference TRBV7-2 and TRBJ2-1): GAGVSQSPSNKVTEKGKDVELRCDPISGHTALYWYRQSLGQGLEFLIYFQGNSAPDKSGLPSDRFSAERTGGSVSTLTIQRTQQEDSAVYLCASSLALAIYNEQFFGPGTRLTVL.

This clonotype turned up a few times. The V gene is TRBV9, the J gene TRBJ2-5; possibly TRBD1 for D (5 bases). The end of the DNA fits TRBJ2-7 better, so the J call may be wrong. The CDR3 is 13 residues long. Germline V gives CDR1 SGDLS, CDR2 YYNGEE. CDR3 loop: CASSLQGNYEQYF. The CDR3 DNA reads TGTGCCAGCAGCTTGCAGGGAAATTACGAGCAGTACTTC.

Many counts were recorded for this clonotype. The V and J genes are TRBV7-2 and TRBJ1-6; no reliable D call. The CDR3 is made up of 16 amino acids. The V end was cut by 1 base, the J end by 7 bases, with 14 bases between. Germline CDR1 reads SGHTA; CDR2 reads FQGNSA. The CDR3 is CASSLVAHSSNSPLHF. CDR3 DNA: TGTGCCAGCAGCTTAGTAGCTCACTCAAGCAATTCACCCCTCCACTTT. The entire variable domain, with the rest obtained from reference TRBV7-2 and TRBJ1-6, is as follows: GAGVSQSPSNKVTEKGKDVELRCDPISGHTALYWYRQSLGQGLEFLIYFQGNSAPDKSGLPSDRFSAERTGGSVSTLTIQRTQQEDSAVYLCASSLVAHSSNSPLHFGNGTRLTVT.

The chain joins TRBV7-9 to TRBJ2-1; D is possibly TRBD1 (6 bases). The J call is in doubt because the DNA end fits TRBJ2-7 better. The CDR3 extends over 15 amino acids. Germline assignment: CDR1 SEHNR and CDR2 FQNEAQ (reference sequence). The CDR3 DNA sequence: TGTGCCAACAGTCATGACAGGAGCTCCTACAATGAGCAGTACTTC. This gives the protein CANSHDRSSYNEQYF.

This clonotype was observed a handful of times. The V and J genes are TRBV15 and TRBJ1-6; D possibly corresponds to TRBD1 (5 bases). The CDR3 covers 14 residues. Germline V gene data show CDR1 as LNHNV and CDR2 as YYDKDF (reference sequence). V gave up 0 bases and J gave up 7 bases, with 7 bases separating them. Written as DNA, the CDR3 is TGTGCCACCAGCAGAGAAGGGGTGAATTCACCCCTCCACTTT. It encodes CATSREGVNSPLHF.

This clonotype occurred a few times. The J gene is TRBJ1-6, the V gene TRBV3-1, with TRBD1 identical over 7 bases. CDR1 is LGHDT and CDR2 is YNNKEL in the germline V gene (reference sequence). The length of the CDR3 is 16 residues. V gave up 4 bases and J gave up 3 bases; unmatched junction bases: 6. In DNA form, the CDR3 reads TGTGCCAGCAGCCTTTCGACAGGGATCTATAATTCACCCCTCCACTTT. Translated: CASSLSTGIYNSPLHF.

Details on this clonotype: This sequence may be a read error, since a much larger clone differs from it by one base. The gene calls are TRBV5-8 and TRBJ1-2, with no clear D. The CDR3 covers 15 residues. Per germline, CDR1 SGHTS and CDR2 YDEGEE. CDR3 nucleotide sequence: TGTGCCAACAGCTTGAGGCAGCGTCCTAACTATGGCTACACCTTC. Protein sequence: CANSLRQRPNYGYTF.

A note on this clonotype: A single base separates this from a much larger clone, so it may be a read error. This sequence joins TRBV4-3 and TRBJ2-5; D ambiguous. The germline gives CDR1 LGHNA, CDR2 YSLEER. This CDR3 is 16 amino acids long. In nucleotides, the CDR3 is TGCGCCAACAGCCAAGATCAGACCCGGCCGGGAGAGACCCAGTACTTC. Translating gives CANSQDQTRPGETQYF.

V usage is TRBV18 and J usage is TRBJ1-1, with TRBD1 identical over 8 bases. This CDR3 comprises 16 residues. The germline V gene has CDR1 KGHSH and CDR2 LQKENI. V was pared by 2 bases and J by 10 bases, with 15 bases of the junction left unmatched. The chain's CDR3 is CASSPVGSGQGPGAFF. CDR3 bases: TGTGCCAGCTCACCAGTAGGTTCCGGACAGGGCCCGGGAGCTTTCTTT.

This chain links TRBV5-5 with TRBJ2-7, with 7 bases lining up with TRBD2. Unmatched junction bases numbered 5, after V lost 3 bases and J lost 2 bases. Germline V gene lookup returns CDR1 SGHKS and CDR2 YYEKEE (reference sequence). This CDR3 spans 14 amino acids. The chain's CDR3 is CASSSERGTYEQYF. The CDR3 nucleotides read TGTGCCAGCAGCTCCGAGCGGGGAACCTACGAGCAGTACTTC.

At least ten counts were recorded for this clonotype. The chain combines TRBV7-8 with TRBJ2-1; 11 bases agree with TRBD2. The junction had 9 bases not matched to a gene; V was cut back by 1 base and J by 10 bases. CDR1 is SGHVS and CDR2 is FQNEAQ in the germline V gene. CDR3 length: 16 residues. CDR3 loop: CASSLVGSGGAREQFF. For the CDR3, the DNA is TGTGCCAGCAGCTTAGTAGGTAGCGGGGGGGCCAGGGAGCAGTTCTTC.

The CDR3 bases are TGTGCCAGCAGCTTACTTCGCACTGAAGCTTTCTTT. Protein: CASSLLRTEAFF. This chain connects TRBV7-2 to TRBJ1-1; D gene uncertain. The CDR3 has 12 amino acids. The germline V gene encodes CDR1 SGHTA and CDR2 FQGNSA. V lost 2 bases and J lost 4, with 5 bases in between.

In its sample, this clonotype was seen a few times. J is TRBJ2-2 and V is TRBV5-1, with D uncertain. This CDR3 is built from 16 residues. Looked up from germline, CDR1 is SGHRS and CDR2 is YFSETQ. Trimming took 0 bases from V and 0 from J, leaving 9 bases between them. DNA of the CDR3: TGCGCCAGCAGCTTGGTTGGAGACGCGAACACCGGGGAGCTGTTTTTT. As protein: CASSLVGDANTGELFF.

As to this clonotype: One end of the junction does not line up with germline, which may come from a read error. The rearrangement links TRBV7-9 to TRBJ1-2, with D unresolved. The CDR3 runs to 17 residues. CDR1 is SEHNR, CDR2 FQNEAQ, per germline (reference sequence). The CDR3 region is CASSPPVLRREAYGHTF. The CDR3 DNA reads TGTGCCAGCAGCCCCCCAGTTTTGAGGAGGGAGGCATATGGCCACACCTTC.

In its sample, this clonotype was seen a few times. V gene TRBV2 combines with J gene TRBJ2-7; TRBD1 matches 11 bases. The CDR3 is 14 residues long. Germline values: CDR1 SNHLY, CDR2 FYNNEI. V shed 6 bases and J 3 bases; nucleotides not matched to a gene: 4. The CDR3 DNA sequence: TGTGCCAGCAGCGGACAGGGGGCCGGCTACGAGCAGTACTTC. Encoded protein: CASSGQGAGYEQYF.